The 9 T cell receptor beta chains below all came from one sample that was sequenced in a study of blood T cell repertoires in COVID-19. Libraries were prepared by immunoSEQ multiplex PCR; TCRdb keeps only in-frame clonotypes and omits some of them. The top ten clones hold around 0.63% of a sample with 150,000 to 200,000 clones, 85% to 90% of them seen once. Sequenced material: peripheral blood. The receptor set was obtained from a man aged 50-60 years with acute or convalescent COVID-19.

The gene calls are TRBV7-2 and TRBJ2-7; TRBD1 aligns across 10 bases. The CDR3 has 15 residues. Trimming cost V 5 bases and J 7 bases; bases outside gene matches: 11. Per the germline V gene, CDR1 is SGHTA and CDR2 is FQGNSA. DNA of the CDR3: TGTGCCAGCAGCCCCAAACCGGGACAGGGGTTTGAGCAGTACGTC. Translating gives CASSPKPGQGFEQYV.

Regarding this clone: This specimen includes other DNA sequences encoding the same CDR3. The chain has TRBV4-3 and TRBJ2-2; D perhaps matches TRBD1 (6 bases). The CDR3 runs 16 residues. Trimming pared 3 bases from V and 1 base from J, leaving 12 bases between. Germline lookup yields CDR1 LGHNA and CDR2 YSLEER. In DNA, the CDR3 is TGCGCCAGCAGCCAGACCCCGACAGGGAACACCGGGGAGCTGTTTTTT. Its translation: CASSQTPTGNTGELFF.

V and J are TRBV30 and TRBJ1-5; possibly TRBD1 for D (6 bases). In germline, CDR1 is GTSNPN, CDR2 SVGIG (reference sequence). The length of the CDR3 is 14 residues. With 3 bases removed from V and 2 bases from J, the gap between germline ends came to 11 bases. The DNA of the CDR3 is TGTGCCTGGAGGACCGCAGGGGGCAATCAGCCCCAGCATTTT. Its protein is CAWRTAGGNQPQHF.

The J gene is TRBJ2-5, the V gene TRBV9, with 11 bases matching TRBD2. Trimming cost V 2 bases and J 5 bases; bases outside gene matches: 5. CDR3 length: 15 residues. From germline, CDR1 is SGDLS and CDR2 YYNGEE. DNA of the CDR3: TGTGCCAGCAGCGTTTCTAGCGGGGGGAGGGAGACCCAGTACTTC. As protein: CASSVSSGGRETQYF.

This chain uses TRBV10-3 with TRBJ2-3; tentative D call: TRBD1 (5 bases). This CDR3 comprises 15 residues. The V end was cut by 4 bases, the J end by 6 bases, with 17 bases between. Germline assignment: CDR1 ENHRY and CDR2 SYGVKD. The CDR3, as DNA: TGTGCCATCAGTGGGGGCTCGGCAGCCGGGGATACGCAGTATTTT. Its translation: CAISGGSAAGDTQYF.

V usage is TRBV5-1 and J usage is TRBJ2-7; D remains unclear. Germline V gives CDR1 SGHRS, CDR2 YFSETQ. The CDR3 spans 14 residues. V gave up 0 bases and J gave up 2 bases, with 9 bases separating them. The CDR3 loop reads CASSLDSGPYEQYF. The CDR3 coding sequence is TGCGCCAGCAGCTTGGACAGTGGGCCCTACGAGCAGTACTTC.

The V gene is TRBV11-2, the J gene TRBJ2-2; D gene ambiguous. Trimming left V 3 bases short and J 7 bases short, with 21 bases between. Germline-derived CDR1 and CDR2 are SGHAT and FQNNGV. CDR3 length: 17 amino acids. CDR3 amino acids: CASSFGWSQRPGGELFF. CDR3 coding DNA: TGTGCCAGCAGCTTCGGGTGGAGTCAACGTCCGGGCGGGGAGCTGTTTTTT.

The CDR3 DNA is TGTGCCAGCAGCTTTGTCAGCGGGCCGAACACCGGGGAGCTGTTTTTT. Its translation: CASSFVSGPNTGELFF. This chain joins TRBV7-8 and TRBJ2-2; D perhaps matches TRBD2 (6 bases). The CDR3 length is 16 residues. V gave up 3 bases and J gave up 0 bases, with 11 bases separating them. Germline lookup yields CDR1 SGHVS and CDR2 FQNEAQ.

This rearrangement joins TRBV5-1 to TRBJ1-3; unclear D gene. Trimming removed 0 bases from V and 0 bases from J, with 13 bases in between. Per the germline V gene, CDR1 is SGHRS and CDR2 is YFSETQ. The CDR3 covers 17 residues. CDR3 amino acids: CASSLASGLTSGNTIYF. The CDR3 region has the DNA TGCGCCAGCAGCTTGGCTAGCGGACTCACCTCTGGAAACACCATATATTTT.